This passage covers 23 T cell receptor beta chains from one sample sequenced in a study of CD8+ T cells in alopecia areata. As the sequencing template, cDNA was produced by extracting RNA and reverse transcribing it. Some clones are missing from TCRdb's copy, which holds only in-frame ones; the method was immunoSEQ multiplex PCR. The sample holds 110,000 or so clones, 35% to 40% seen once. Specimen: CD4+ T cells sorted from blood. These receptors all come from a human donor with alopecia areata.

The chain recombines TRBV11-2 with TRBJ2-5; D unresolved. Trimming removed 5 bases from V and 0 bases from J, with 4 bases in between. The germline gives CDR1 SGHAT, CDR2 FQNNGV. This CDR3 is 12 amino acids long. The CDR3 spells CASSPYQETQYF. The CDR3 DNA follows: TGTGCCAGCAGCCCGTACCAAGAGACCCAGTACTTC.

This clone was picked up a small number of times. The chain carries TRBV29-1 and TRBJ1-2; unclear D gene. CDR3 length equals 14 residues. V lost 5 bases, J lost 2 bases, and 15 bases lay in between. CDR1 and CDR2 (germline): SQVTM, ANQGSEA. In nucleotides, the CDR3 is TGCAGCGTTCGTCCGACTAACGGCAACTATGGCTACACCTTC. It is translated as CSVRPTNGNYGYTF.

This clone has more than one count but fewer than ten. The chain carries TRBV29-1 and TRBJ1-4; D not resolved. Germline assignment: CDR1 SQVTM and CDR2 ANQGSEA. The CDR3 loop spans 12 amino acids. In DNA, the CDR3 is TGCAAGTGGGGAGGGCGGCATGAAAAACTGTTTTTT. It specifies CKWGGRHEKLFF.

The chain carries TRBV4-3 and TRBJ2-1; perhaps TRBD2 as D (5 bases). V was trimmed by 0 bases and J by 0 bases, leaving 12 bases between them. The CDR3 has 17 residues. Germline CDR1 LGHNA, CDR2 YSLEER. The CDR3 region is CASSQEPSGSSYNEQFF. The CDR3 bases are TGCGCCAGCAGCCAAGAGCCGAGCGGCAGCTCCTACAATGAGCAGTTCTTC.

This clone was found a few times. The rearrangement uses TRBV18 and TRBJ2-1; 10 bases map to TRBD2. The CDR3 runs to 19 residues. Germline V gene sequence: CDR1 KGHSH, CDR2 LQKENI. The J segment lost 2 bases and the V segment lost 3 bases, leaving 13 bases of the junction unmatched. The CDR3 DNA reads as TGTGCCAGCTCACCCCAACTAGCGGGGTTCCCCCTTACCTACAATGAGCAGTTCTTC. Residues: CASSPQLAGFPLTYNEQFF.

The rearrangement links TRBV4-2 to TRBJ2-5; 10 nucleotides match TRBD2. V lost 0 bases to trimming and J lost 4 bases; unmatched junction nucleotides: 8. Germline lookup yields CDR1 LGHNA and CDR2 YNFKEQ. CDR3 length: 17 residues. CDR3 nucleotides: TGTGCCAGCAGCCAAGAGATGGTAGCGGGAGGTAGAGAGACCCAGTACTTC. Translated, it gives CASSQEMVAGGRETQYF.

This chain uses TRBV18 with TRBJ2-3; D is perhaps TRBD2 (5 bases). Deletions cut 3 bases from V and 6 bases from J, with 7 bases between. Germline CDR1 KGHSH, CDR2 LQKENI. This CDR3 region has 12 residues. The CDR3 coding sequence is TGTGCCAGCTCACCCCGCGGGGATACGCAGTATTTT. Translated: CASSPRGDTQYF.

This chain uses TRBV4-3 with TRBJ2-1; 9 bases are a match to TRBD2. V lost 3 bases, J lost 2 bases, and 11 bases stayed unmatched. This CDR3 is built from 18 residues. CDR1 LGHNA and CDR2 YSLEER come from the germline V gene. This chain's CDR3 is CASSQFAATSGPYNEQFF. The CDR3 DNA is TGCGCCAGCAGCCAGTTTGCCGCCACTAGCGGGCCCTACAATGAGCAGTTCTTC.

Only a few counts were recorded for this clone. Here the CDR3 DNA reads TGTGCCAGCAGTTTAGAAGGGACCAGCAACGAGCAGTACTTC. It specifies CASSLEGTSNEQYF. V usage is TRBV28 and J usage is TRBJ2-7; D assignment may be TRBD1 or TRBD2 (5 bases each). Germline assignment: CDR1 MDHEN and CDR2 SYDVKM. The CDR3 runs to 14 residues. V was shortened by 2 bases and J by 5 bases, with 13 bases between the two germline ends.

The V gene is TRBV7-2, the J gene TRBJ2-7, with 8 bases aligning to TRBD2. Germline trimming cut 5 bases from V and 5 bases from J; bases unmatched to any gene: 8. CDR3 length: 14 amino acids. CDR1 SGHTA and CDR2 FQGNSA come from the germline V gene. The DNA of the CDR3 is TGTGCCAGCAGCCGACTTAGCGGGACCCACGAGCAGTACTTC. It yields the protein CASSRLSGTHEQYF.

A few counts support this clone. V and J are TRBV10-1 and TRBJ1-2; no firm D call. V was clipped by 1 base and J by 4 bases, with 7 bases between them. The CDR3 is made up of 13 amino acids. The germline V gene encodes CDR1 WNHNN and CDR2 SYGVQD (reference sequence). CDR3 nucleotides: TGCGCCAGCAGTGAGTTTCTCTCCTATGGCTACACCTTC. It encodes CASSEFLSYGYTF.

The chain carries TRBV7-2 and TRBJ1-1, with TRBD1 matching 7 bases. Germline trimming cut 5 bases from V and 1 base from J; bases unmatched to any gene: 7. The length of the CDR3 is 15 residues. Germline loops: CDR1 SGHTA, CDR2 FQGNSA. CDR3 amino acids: CASSLTGTANTEAFF. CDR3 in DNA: TGTGCCAGCAGCCTTACCGGGACAGCGAACACTGAAGCTTTCTTT. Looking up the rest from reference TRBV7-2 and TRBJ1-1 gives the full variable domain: GAGVSQSPSNKVTEKGKDVELRCDPISGHTALYWYRQSLGQGLEFLIYFQGNSAPDKSGLPSDRFSAERTGGSVSTLTIQRTQQEDSAVYLCASSLTGTANTEAFFGQGTRLTVV.

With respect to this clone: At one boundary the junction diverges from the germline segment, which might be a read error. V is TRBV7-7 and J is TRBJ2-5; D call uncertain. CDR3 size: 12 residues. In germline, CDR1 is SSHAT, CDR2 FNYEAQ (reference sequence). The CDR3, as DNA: TGTGCTAGCAGCCCGGTTAAGGGAACCCAGTACTTC. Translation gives CASSPVKGTQYF. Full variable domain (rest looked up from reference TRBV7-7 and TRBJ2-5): GAGVSQSPRYKVTKRGQDVTLRCDPISSHATLYWYQQALGQGPEFLTYFNYEAQPDKSGLPSDRFSAERPEGSISTLTIQRTEQRDSAMYRCASSPVKGTQYFGPGTRLLVL.

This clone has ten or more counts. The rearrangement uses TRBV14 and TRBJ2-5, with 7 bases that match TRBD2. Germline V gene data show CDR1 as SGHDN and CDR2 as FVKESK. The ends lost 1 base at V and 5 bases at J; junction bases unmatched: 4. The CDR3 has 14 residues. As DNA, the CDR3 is TGTGCCAGCAGCCAAGCAAACGGGAGGGAGACCCAGTACTTC. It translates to CASSQANGRETQYF.

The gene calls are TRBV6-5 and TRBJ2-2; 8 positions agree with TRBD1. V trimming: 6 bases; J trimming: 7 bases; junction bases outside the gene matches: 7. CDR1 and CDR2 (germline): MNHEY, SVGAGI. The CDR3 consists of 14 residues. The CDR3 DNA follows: TGTGCCAGCAGACCGGACAGGGCGGACGGGGAGCTGTTTTTT. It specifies CASRPDRADGELFF.

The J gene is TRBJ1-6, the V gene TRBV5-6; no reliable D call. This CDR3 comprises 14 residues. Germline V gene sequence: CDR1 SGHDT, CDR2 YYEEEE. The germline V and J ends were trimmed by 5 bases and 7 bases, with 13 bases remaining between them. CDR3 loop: CASRAQLTNSPLHF. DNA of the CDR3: TGTGCCAGCAGGGCCCAGCTCACAAATTCACCCCTCCACTTT.

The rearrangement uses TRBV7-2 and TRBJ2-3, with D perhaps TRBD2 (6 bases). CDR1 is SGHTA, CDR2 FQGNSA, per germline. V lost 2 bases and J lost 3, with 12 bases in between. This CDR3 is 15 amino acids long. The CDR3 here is CASSLPGGATDTQYF. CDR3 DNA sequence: TGTGCCAGCAGCTTACCGGGCGGGGCGACAGATACGCAGTATTTT.

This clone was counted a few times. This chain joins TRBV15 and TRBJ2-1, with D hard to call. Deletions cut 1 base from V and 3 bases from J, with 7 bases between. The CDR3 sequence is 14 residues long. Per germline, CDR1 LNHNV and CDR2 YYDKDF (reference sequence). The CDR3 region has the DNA TGTGCCACCAGCAGAGTTACCGGCTACAATGAGCAGTTCTTC. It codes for CATSRVTGYNEQFF. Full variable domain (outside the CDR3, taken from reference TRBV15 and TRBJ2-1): DAMVIQNPRYQVTQFGKPVTLSCSQTLNHNVMYWYQQKSSQAPKLLFHYYDKDFNNEADTPDNFQSRRPNTSFCFLDIRSPGLGDTAMYLCATSRVTGYNEQFFGPGTRLTVL.

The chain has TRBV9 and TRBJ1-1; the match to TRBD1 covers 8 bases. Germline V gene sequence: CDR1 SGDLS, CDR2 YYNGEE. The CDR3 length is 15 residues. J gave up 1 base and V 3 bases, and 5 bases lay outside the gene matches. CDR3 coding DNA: TGTGCCAGCAGCGCGTCGGGGACAGGGAACACTGAAGCTTTCTTT. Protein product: CASSASGTGNTEAFF. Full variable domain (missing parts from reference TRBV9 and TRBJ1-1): DSGVTQTPKHLITATGQRVTLRCSPRSGDLSVYWYQQSLDQGLQFLIQYYNGEERAKGNILERFSAQQFPDLHSELNLSSLELGDSALYFCASSASGTGNTEAFFGQGTRLTVV.

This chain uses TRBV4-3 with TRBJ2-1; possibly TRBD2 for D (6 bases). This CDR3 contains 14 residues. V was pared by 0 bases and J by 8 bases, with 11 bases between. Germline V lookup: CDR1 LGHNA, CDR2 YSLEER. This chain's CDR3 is CASSQDRRDDEQFF. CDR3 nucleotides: TGCGCCAGCAGCCAAGATAGGAGGGACGATGAGCAGTTCTTC.

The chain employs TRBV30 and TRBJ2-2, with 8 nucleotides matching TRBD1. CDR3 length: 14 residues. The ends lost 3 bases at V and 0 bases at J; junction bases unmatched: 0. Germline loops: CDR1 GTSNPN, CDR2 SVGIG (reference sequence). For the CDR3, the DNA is TGTGCCTGGAGGGGACAGGCGAACACCGGGGAGCTGTTTTTT. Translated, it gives CAWRGQANTGELFF.

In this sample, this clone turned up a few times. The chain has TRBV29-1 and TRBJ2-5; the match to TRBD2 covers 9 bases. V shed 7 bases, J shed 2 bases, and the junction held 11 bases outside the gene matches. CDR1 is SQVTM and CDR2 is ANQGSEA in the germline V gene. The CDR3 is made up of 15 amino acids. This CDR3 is CSAGAGGALQETQYF. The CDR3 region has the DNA TGCAGCGCAGGAGCGGGGGGCGCTCTACAAGAGACCCAGTACTTC.

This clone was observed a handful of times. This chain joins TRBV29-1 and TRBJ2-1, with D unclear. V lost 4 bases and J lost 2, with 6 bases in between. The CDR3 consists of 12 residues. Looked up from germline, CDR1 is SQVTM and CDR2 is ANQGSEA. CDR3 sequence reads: CSVVPTYNEQFF. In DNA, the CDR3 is TGCAGCGTTGTGCCGACCTACAATGAGCAGTTCTTC.